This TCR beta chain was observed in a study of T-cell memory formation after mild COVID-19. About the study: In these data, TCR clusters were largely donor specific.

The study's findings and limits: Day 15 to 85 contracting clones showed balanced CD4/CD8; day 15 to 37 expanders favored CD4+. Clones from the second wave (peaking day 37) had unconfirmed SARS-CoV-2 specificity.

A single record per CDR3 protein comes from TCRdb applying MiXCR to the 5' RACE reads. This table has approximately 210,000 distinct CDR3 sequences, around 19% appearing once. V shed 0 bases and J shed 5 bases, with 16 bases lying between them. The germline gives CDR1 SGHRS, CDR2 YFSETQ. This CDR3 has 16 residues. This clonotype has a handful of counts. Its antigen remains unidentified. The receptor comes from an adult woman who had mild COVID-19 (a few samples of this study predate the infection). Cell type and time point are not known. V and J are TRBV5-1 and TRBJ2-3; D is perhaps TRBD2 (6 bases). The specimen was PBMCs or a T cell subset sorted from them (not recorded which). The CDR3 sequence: CASSLVLALGQDTQYF. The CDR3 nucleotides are TGCGCCAGCAGCTTGGTTCTAGCGCTCGGGCAAGATACGCAGTATTTT.